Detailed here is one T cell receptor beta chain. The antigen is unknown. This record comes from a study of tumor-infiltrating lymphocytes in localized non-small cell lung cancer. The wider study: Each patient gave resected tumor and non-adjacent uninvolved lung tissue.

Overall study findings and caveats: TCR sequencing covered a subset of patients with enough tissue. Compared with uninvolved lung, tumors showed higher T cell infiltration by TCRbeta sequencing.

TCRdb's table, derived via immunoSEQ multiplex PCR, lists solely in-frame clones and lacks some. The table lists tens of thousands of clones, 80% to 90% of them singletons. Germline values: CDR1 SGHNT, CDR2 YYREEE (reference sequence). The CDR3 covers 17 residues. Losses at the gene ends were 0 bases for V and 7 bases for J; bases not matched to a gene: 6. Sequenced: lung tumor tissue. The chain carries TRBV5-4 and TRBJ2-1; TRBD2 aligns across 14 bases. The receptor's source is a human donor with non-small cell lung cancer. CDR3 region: CASSLGARTSGGNEQFF. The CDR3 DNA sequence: TGTGCCAGCAGCTTGGGGGCAAGGACTAGCGGGGGGAATGAGCAGTTCTTC.